These 7 T cell receptor beta chains were sequenced from one sample in a study of early T cells in non-severe SARS-CoV-2 infection. One entry per CDR3 protein, called by TCRdb with MiXCR from the 5' RACE reads. The sample carries tens of thousands of distinct CDR3 sequences, more than 10% recorded once. The source was whole blood, collected at baseline. The receptors were gathered from an adult who was a healthcare worker with PCR-confirmed SARS-CoV-2 infection or an uninfected control (not recorded which).

This clonotype occurred many times. The J gene is TRBJ2-4, the V gene TRBV29-1, with D unclear. Germline CDR1 reads SQVTM; CDR2 reads ANQGSEA. Between the trimmed V and J ends, which lost 6 bases and 8 bases, there was a span of 11 bases. The CDR3 covers 11 residues. The CDR3 protein is CSVGIRDIQYF. Here the CDR3 DNA reads TGCAGCGTGGGGATACGGGACATTCAGTACTTC.

The chain has TRBV13 and TRBJ1-3; D is ambiguous. V dropped 8 bases and J dropped 0 bases, with 17 bases sitting between them. The length of the CDR3 is 16 residues. Germline CDR1 reads PRHDT; CDR2 reads FYEKMQ (reference sequence). CDR3 DNA sequence: TGTGCCAGCGCACGCCCTCGCGACTACTCTGGAAACACCATATATTTT. Amino acid sequence: CASARPRDYSGNTIYF.

This clonotype has only a few counts. The chain has TRBV6-2 or TRBV6-3 and TRBJ1-1, with TRBD1 matching 8 bases. CDR1 is MNHEY, CDR2 SVGEGT, per germline. CDR3 size: 13 residues. The junction had 5 bases not matched to a gene; V was cut back by 6 bases and J by 5 bases. CDR3 sequence reads: CASSYRGTTEAFF. In nucleotides, the CDR3 is TGTGCCAGCAGCTACAGGGGGACGACTGAAGCTTTCTTT.

In its sample, this clonotype was seen many times. Compared with germline, one end of the junction differs, possibly owing to a read error. This chain links TRBV7-2 with TRBJ2-1, with TRBD2 identical over 8 bases. This CDR3 is built from 14 residues. Germline CDR1 reads SGHTA; CDR2 reads FQGNSA. CDR3 in DNA: TGTGCCAGCAGCTCACAGTCCCTCAGGGGACTAGTGGTCTTC. This translates into CASSSQSLRGLVVF.

This clonotype was recorded at least ten times. The chain carries TRBV2 and TRBJ2-7; 11 positions agree with TRBD2. V was clipped by 6 bases and J by 7 bases; unmatched bases: 5. Germline CDR1 is SNHLY and CDR2 is FYNNEI. The CDR3 is made up of 13 amino acids. The CDR3 sequence is CASRTSGTAEQYF. The CDR3 bases are TGTGCCAGCAGGACTAGCGGGACCGCGGAGCAGTACTTC.

The chain combines TRBV7-3 with TRBJ2-2; the D call may be TRBD1 or TRBD2 (5 bases each). V dropped 4 bases and J dropped 2 bases, with 14 bases sitting between them. This CDR3 has 16 amino acids. Germline CDR1 SGHTA, CDR2 FQGTGA. Here the CDR3 DNA reads TGTGCCAGCAGCTGGGGTGGGGACCTCAACACCGGGGAGCTGTTTTTT. Amino acids: CASSWGGDLNTGELFF.

In its sample, this clonotype was seen many times. V gene TRBV7-2 combines with J gene TRBJ2-3; tentatively, D is TRBD1 (6 bases). The germline V and J ends were trimmed by 2 bases and 1 base, with 7 bases remaining between them. The CDR3 extends over 14 amino acids. Germline CDR1 reads SGHTA; CDR2 reads FQGNSA. The CDR3 sequence is CASSLSGGTDTQYF. The CDR3 DNA follows: TGTGCCAGCAGCTTATCAGGGGGCACAGATACGCAGTATTTT.